Each of the 24 T cell receptor beta chains below was sequenced from the same sample in a study of beta chain bispecific antibodies for T cell cancers. General study points: In these mixed samples, most targeted TRBV reads derived from the leukemia cell line. After anti-TRBV12 rather than anti-CD19 exposure, TRBV12-3 made up roughly 99% less of total TRBV signal.

Either OKT3 anti-CD3 antibody or CD3/CD28 beads expanded T cells from blood mononuclear cells over 3 days. These receptors have no known antigen. TCRdb re-called the 5' RACE reads through MiXCR, storing one row per CDR3 protein. Among roughly 19,000 distinct CDR3 sequences, just over 2% were seen once, and the ten largest hold about 4.9%. Sample: healthy donor T cells cultured with leukemia cells, taken from a culture containing a bispecific antibody targeting TCR Vbeta12. These receptors originate from a human donor in good health. Some clones in this sample may be carry-over from other donors' samples.

This clonotype was counted a few times. This rearrangement joins TRBV5-8 to TRBJ1-1, with unresolved D. The CDR3 is made up of 14 amino acids. Germline V gene sequence: CDR1 SGHTS, CDR2 YDEGEE. Trimming took off 0 bases at V and 4 bases at J, with 10 bases between the two ends. In nucleotides, the CDR3 is TGTGCCAGCAGCTTGGGCCGGTTGCGCACTGAAGCTTTCTTT. Its protein is CASSLGRLRTEAFF.

This clonotype was seen repeatedly, ten times or more. The chain is built from TRBV5-8 and TRBJ2-3, with TRBD2 as a possible D gene (5 bases). The CDR3 consists of 16 residues. Trimming removed 4 bases at V and 1 base at J, with 16 bases between. CDR1 and CDR2 (germline): SGHTS, YDEGEE. The CDR3, as DNA: TGTGCCAGCAGCCTGGTCCACGCGGGTGGCACAGATACGCAGTATTTT. Protein product: CASSLVHAGGTDTQYF.

This clonotype has ten or more counts. The gene calls are TRBV20-1 and TRBJ2-3; 8 bases are shared with TRBD2. CDR3 length: 13 residues. V dropped 6 bases and J dropped 6; count of bases not matched to a gene: 8. The germline V gene has CDR1 DFQATT and CDR2 SNEGSKA (reference sequence). CDR3 sequence: CSAGGGYSDTQYF. For the CDR3, the DNA is TGCAGTGCCGGCGGGGGGTATTCGGATACGCAGTATTTT.

This clonotype was detected ten times or more. The chain combines TRBV2 with TRBJ2-7, with 7 bases aligning to TRBD1. The length of the CDR3 is 15 residues. The germline V gene has CDR1 SNHLY and CDR2 FYNNEI. V shed 4 bases and J 2 bases; nucleotides not matched to a gene: 8. In DNA form, the CDR3 reads TGTGCCAGCAGTGCCGACGGGACAGCCCCCTACGAGCAGTACTTC. It is translated as CASSADGTAPYEQYF.

This rearrangement joins TRBV19 to TRBJ2-7, with D perhaps matching TRBD1 (6 bases). CDR3 length: 14 residues. The germline CDR1 and CDR2 sequences are LNHDA and SQIVND (reference sequence). The germline V and J ends were trimmed by 5 bases and 2 bases, with 13 bases remaining between them. CDR3 bases: TGTGCCAGTAGTCCAGGACAGCTAGCCTACGAGCAGTACTTC. Amino acid sequence: CASSPGQLAYEQYF.

Many counts were recorded for this clonotype. This sequence joins TRBV7-2 and TRBJ2-3, with D hard to call. Germline loops: CDR1 SGHTA, CDR2 FQGNSA. The CDR3 totals 12 residues. V lost 5 bases and J lost 1, with 4 bases in between. The CDR3 loop is CASSRRTDTQYF. The DNA for the CDR3 is TGTGCCAGCAGCCGTCGCACAGATACGCAGTATTTT.

This clonotype has more than one count but fewer than ten. This chain uses TRBV6-7 with TRBJ2-3, with D maybe TRBD2 (6 bases). TRBV6-7 is given ORF status, its function remaining uncertain. The CDR3 has 16 residues. Trimming removed 7 bases at V and 3 bases at J, with 20 bases between. CDR3 coding DNA: TGTGCCAGCATTACCCCGGGACTCAGCACGACAGATACGCAGTATTTT. Protein sequence: CASITPGLSTTDTQYF.

There are a few counts of this clonotype. The V call is TRBV5-5, the J call TRBJ1-6; D not resolved. Germline assignment: CDR1 SGHKS and CDR2 YYEKEE (reference sequence). The CDR3 sequence is 16 residues long. Between the trimmed V and J ends, which lost 0 bases and 5 bases, there was a span of 12 bases. CDR3 coding DNA: TGTGCCAGCAGCTTGGCAGCGAAACCGGATAATTCACCCCTCCACTTT. It yields the protein CASSLAAKPDNSPLHF. The whole variable domain, remainder taken from reference TRBV5-5 and TRBJ1-6, is DAGVTQSPTHLIKTRGQQVTLRCSPISGHKSVSWYQQVLGQGPQFIFQYYEKEERGRGNFPDRFSARQFPNYSSELNVNALLLGDSALYLCASSLAAKPDNSPLHFGNGTRLTVT.

This clonotype was observed many times. The chain joins TRBV4-1 to TRBJ2-7; 9 bases are shared with TRBD1. Germline lookup yields CDR1 MGHRA and CDR2 YSYEKL. The V segment lost 5 bases and the J segment 6 bases; nucleotides outside the gene matches: 11. This CDR3 has 15 residues. Here the CDR3 DNA reads TGCGCCAGCAGCTCACCCGGGACAGGGATCGGCGAGCAGTACTTC. Amino acid sequence: CASSSPGTGIGEQYF.

This clonotype was counted many times. This chain joins TRBV18 and TRBJ1-1, with 8 positions matching TRBD1. The V gene's germline CDR1 is KGHSH and CDR2 LQKENI. With V trimmed by 3 bases and J by 0 bases, 9 bases remained unmatched. The CDR3 contains 17 residues. The CDR3 DNA is TGTGCCAGCTCACCGAGGAGGACAGGGAATTTGAACACTGAAGCTTTCTTT. Residues: CASSPRRTGNLNTEAFF.

There are many counts of this clonotype. The J gene is TRBJ2-7, the V gene TRBV5-4; 7 bases fit TRBD2. V was pared by 3 bases and J by 0 bases, with 3 bases of the junction left unmatched. Germline CDR1 reads SGHNT; CDR2 reads YYREEE (reference sequence). The CDR3 is 14 residues long. The CDR3 here is CASSSRDYSYEQYF. The CDR3 DNA reads as TGTGCCAGCAGCTCCCGGGACTACTCCTACGAGCAGTACTTC.

This clonotype showed up many times. The V gene is TRBV6-1, the J gene TRBJ2-3; 9 bases map to TRBD2. This CDR3 has 17 amino acids. The V gene end was trimmed by 2 bases and the J gene end by 6 bases; junction bases not matched to a gene: 12. The germline V gene has CDR1 MNHNS and CDR2 SASEGT. CDR3 sequence: CASSEILSGGRSDTQYF. Written as DNA, the CDR3 is TGTGCCAGCAGTGAAATCCTAAGCGGGGGGCGGTCGGATACGCAGTATTTT.

This clonotype was recorded many times. The chain recombines TRBV27 with TRBJ2-1, with D perhaps TRBD2 (5 bases). V was clipped by 1 base and J by 7 bases, with 23 bases between them. The CDR3 runs 18 residues. Germline V gives CDR1 MNHEY, CDR2 SMNVEV (reference sequence). CDR3 nucleotides: TGTGCCAGCAGTTTATACCCGATAATTGGCGCGGGTGGGAATGAGCAGTTCTTC. Protein: CASSLYPIIGAGGNEQFF.

This clonotype has a count of ten or more. The chain uses TRBV2 and TRBJ2-2; D call uncertain. From germline, CDR1 is SNHLY and CDR2 FYNNEI. Trimming removed 5 bases from V and 1 base from J, with 11 bases in between. The CDR3 runs to 15 residues. CDR3 loop: CASSIYLRNTGELFF. The CDR3 region has the DNA TGTGCCAGCAGTATTTACTTACGGAACACCGGGGAGCTGTTTTTT.

There are many counts of this clonotype. The chain recombines TRBV10-3 with TRBJ2-2; TRBD2 is a possible D gene (6 bases). Germline lookup yields CDR1 ENHRY and CDR2 SYGVKD. The CDR3 consists of 15 residues. V was cut by 3 bases and J by 0 bases, with 8 bases left in between. The CDR3 region is CAISEGTSNTGELFF. The CDR3 coding sequence is TGTGCCATCAGTGAAGGGACTTCGAACACCGGGGAGCTGTTTTTT.

This clonotype has at least ten counts. The J gene is TRBJ2-1, the V gene TRBV18; 8 positions match TRBD2. The CDR3 is 16 amino acids. The V gene's germline CDR1 is KGHSH and CDR2 LQKENI. Trimming took 0 bases from V and 9 from J; bases not matched to a gene: 10. This CDR3 is CASSPPFVGGAGEQFF. CDR3 nucleotide sequence: TGTGCCAGCTCACCACCGTTTGTCGGGGGGGCGGGTGAGCAGTTCTTC.

This clonotype was seen ten or more times. The chain combines TRBV5-1 with TRBJ2-5; 7 bases are a match to TRBD1. This CDR3 has 14 residues. Germline CDR1 and CDR2: SGHRS and YFSETQ. V lost 2 bases, J lost 2 bases, and 3 bases stayed unmatched. This chain's CDR3 is CASSFGQVQETQYF. For the CDR3, the DNA is TGCGCCAGCAGCTTTGGACAGGTTCAAGAGACCCAGTACTTC. Drawing the rest from reference TRBV5-1 and TRBJ2-5, the complete variable domain is KAGVTQTPRYLIKTRGQQVTLSCSPISGHRSVSWYQQTPGQGLQFLFEYFSETQRNKGNFPGRFSGRQFSNSRSEMNVSTLELGDSALYLCASSFGQVQETQYFGPGTRLLVL.

This clonotype was picked up many times. The rearrangement uses TRBV10-3 and TRBJ1-1; maybe TRBD1 (6 bases). Trimming removed 10 bases from V and 2 bases from J, with 17 bases in between. The CDR3 runs 14 residues. Germline V lookup: CDR1 ENHRY, CDR2 SYGVKD. The CDR3 DNA sequence: TGTGCCACAGCCCCAGGGACATTAAACACTGAAGCTTTCTTT. Translating gives CATAPGTLNTEAFF.

This clonotype came up a few times. This sequence joins TRBV5-1 and TRBJ1-5; no firm D call. Germline V gene data show CDR1 as SGHRS and CDR2 as YFSETQ. This CDR3 has 15 residues. V lost 0 bases and J 3 bases, leaving 10 bases between the germline ends. CDR3 bases: TGCGCCAGCAGCTTGGACGGCGATTTCAATCAGCCCCAGCATTTT. It specifies CASSLDGDFNQPQHF.

This clonotype is medium-sized by share. Relative to the germline gene, one junction end is altered; a read error may explain this. The J gene is TRBJ2-7, the V gene TRBV4-1, with 10 nucleotides matching TRBD1. The CDR3 length is 14 residues. In germline, CDR1 is MGHRA, CDR2 YSYEKL. In nucleotides, the CDR3 is TGTGCCAGCAGCCAGGGGGACAGGGGCTACGAGCAGTACTTC. Translated: CASSQGDRGYEQYF.

This clonotype was observed many times. The chain is built from TRBV7-2 and TRBJ1-1; TRBD1 agrees at 9 bases. The V gene's germline CDR1 is SGHTA and CDR2 FQGNSA. V gave up 3 bases and J gave up 6 bases; unmatched junction bases: 8. This CDR3 spans 15 amino acids. CDR3 DNA sequence: TGTGCCAGCAGCTTCTGGGACAGGGATTTGTCTGAAGCTTTCTTT. Its protein is CASSFWDRDLSEAFF. Using reference TRBV7-2 and TRBJ1-1 for the parts outside the CDR3, the full variable domain is GAGVSQSPSNKVTEKGKDVELRCDPISGHTALYWYRQSLGQGLEFLIYFQGNSAPDKSGLPSDRFSAERTGGSVSTLTIQRTQQEDSAVYLCASSFWDRDLSEAFFGQGTRLTVV.

The J gene is TRBJ1-5, the V gene TRBV19; D unclear. In germline, CDR1 is LNHDA, CDR2 SQIVND (reference sequence). V dropped 2 bases and J dropped 2 bases, with 10 bases sitting between them. CDR3 length equals 15 residues. The CDR3 sequence: CASSIQDAGNQPQHF. The CDR3 DNA is TGTGCCAGTAGTATACAGGACGCTGGCAATCAGCCCCAGCATTTT.

This clonotype was detected a few times. One end of the junction fails to match germline, which may point to a read error. V gene TRBV10-2 combines with J gene TRBJ1-1; D ambiguous. CDR1 and CDR2 (germline): WSHSY, SAAADI. The CDR3 runs to 11 residues. The CDR3 coding sequence is TGCGCCAGCACTGAGGGCACTGAAGCTTTCTTT. It translates to CASTEGTEAFF.

This clonotype was recorded a few times. The rearrangement links TRBV2 to TRBJ2-1, with D possibly being TRBD1 or TRBD2 (5 bases each). CDR1 and CDR2 (germline): SNHLY, FYNNEI. The CDR3 runs to 13 residues. The V gene lost 8 bases and the J gene lost 4 bases, with 12 bases spanning the gap. CDR3 residues: CASHRDPYNEQFF. The CDR3 DNA is TGTGCCAGCCACCGGGACCCGTACAATGAGCAGTTCTTC.